The clone carrying this T cell receptor (beta chain) was observed at least ten times. Its antigen is unidentified. The V end was cut by 3 bases, the J end by 7 bases, with 16 bases between. The CDR3 is made up of 14 amino acids. The data belong to a study of glioma-infiltrating T cells. Whole-study findings and limits: Only very few CDR3 sequences appeared in both tissue and blood. Non-neoplastic patients had below-expected tissue-blood divergence, while all gliomas exceeded expectation.

Amplification of TCR alpha and beta CDR3 regions from RNA used iRepertoire nested multiplex PCR. TCRdb re-called the multiplex PCR reads through MiXCR, storing one row per CDR3 protein. The sample contains some 190,000 distinct CDR3 sequences, approximately 30% of which appear only once. The receptor was derived from a human donor with low-grade glioma or glioblastoma, undergoing nonglioma brain surgery, or in good health (not recorded which). This chain uses TRBV12-3 or TRBV12-4 with TRBJ2-7, with D tentatively TRBD2 (5 bases). Input material: glioma tissue, nonneoplastic brain tissue, or PBMCs (not recorded which). CDR3 bases: TGTGCCAGCAGTTTTCAAAGCCGGGCGGGTGAGCAGTACTTC. Translation: CASSFQSRAGEQYF.